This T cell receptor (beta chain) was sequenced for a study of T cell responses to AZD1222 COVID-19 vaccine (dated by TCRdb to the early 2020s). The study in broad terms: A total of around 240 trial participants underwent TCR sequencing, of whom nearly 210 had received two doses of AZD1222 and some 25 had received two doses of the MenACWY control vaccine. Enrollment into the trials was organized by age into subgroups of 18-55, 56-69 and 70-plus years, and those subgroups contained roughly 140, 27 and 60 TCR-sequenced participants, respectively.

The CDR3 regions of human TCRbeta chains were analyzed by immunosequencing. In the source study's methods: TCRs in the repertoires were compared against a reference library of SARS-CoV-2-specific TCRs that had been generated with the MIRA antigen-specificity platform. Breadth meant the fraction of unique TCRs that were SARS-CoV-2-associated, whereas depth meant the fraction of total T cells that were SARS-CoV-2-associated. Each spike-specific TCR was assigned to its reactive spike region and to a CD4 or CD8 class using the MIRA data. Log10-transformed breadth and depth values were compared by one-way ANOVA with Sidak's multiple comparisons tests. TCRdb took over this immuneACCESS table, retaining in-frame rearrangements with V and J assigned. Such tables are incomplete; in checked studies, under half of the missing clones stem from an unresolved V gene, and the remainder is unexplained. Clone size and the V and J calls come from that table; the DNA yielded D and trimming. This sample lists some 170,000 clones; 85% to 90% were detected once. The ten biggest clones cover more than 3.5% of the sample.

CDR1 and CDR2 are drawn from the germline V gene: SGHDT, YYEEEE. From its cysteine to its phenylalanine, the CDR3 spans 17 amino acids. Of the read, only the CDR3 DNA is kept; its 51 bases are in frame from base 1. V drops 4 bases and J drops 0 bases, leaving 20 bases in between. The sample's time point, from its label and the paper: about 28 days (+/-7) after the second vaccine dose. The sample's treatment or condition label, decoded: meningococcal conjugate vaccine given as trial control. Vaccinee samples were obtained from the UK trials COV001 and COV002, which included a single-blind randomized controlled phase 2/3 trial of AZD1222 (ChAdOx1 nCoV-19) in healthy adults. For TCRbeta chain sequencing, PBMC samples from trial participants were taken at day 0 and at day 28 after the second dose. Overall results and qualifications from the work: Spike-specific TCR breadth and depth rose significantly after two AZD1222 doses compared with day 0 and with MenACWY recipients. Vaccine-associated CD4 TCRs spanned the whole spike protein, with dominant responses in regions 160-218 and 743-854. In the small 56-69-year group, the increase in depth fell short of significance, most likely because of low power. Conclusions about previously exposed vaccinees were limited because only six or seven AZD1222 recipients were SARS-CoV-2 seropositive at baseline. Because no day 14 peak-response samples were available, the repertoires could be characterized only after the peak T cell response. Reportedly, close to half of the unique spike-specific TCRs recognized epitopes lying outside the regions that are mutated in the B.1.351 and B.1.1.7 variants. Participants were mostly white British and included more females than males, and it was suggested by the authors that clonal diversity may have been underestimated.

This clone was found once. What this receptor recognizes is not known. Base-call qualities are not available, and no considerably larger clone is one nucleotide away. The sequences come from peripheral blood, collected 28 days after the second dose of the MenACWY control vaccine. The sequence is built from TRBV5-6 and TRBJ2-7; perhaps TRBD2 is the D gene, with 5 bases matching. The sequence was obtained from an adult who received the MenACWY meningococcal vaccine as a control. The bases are TGTGCCAGCAGCACCCCGGGTGGAGCGGAAAGCTCCTACGAGCAGTACTTC. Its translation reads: CASSTPGGAESSYEQYF.